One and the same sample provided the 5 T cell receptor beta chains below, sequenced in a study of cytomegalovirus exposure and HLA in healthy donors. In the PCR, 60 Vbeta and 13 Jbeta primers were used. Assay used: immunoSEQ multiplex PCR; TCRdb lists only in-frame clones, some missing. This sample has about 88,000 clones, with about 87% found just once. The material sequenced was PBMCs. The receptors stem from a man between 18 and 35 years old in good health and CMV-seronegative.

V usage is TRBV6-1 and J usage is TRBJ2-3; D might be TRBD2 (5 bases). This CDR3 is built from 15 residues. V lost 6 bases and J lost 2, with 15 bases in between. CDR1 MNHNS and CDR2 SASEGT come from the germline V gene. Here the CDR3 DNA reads TGTGCCAGCAGGGTGGGGTTGAGGGACACAGATACGCAGTATTTT. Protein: CASRVGLRDTDTQYF.

CDR3 in amino acids: CASSFRRGANYGYTF. The CDR3, as DNA: TGTGCCAGCAGTTTCAGGAGGGGCGCAAACTATGGCTACACCTTC. The V and J genes are TRBV27 and TRBJ1-2, with a possible D match to TRBD1 (5 bases). Deletions cut 3 bases from V and 2 bases from J, with 13 bases between. Germline values: CDR1 MNHEY, CDR2 SMNVEV (reference sequence). CDR3 length: 15 amino acids.

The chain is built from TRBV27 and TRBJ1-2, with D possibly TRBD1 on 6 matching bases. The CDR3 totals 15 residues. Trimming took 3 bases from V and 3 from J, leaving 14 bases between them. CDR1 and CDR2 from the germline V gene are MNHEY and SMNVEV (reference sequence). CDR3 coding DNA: TGTGCCAGCAGTTTCCTCAGGGGAGGGGACTATGGCTACACCTTC. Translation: CASSFLRGGDYGYTF.

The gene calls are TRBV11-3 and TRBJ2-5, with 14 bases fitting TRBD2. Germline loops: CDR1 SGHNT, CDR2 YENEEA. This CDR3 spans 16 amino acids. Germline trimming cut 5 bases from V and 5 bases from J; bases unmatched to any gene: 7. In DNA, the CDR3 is TGTGCCAGCAGCCAGGGGACTAGCGGGAGTGGGGAGACCCAGTACTTC. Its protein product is CASSQGTSGSGETQYF. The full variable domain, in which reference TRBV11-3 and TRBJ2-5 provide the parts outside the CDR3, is EAGVVQSPRYKIIEKKQPVAFWCNPISGHNTLYWYLQNLGQGPELLIRYENEEAVDDSQLPKDRFSAERLKGVDSTLKIQPAELGDSAVYLCASSQGTSGSGETQYFGPGTRLLVL.

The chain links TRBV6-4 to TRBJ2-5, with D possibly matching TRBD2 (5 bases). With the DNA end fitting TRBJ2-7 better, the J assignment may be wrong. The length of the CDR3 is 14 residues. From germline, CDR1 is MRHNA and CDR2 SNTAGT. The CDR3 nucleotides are TGTGCCAGCAGGGCCTGGAGCGGCTCCTACGAGCAGTACTTC. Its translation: CASRAWSGSYEQYF.